This T cell receptor beta chain appears in the sequencing data of a study of cytomegalovirus exposure and HLA in healthy donors. Concerning this clone: Its antigen is undetermined.

The germline CDR1 and CDR2 sequences are LNHDA and SQIVND (reference sequence). The CDR3 contains 14 residues. J was trimmed by 1 base and V by 8 bases; bases with no gene match: 4. In nominal health when sampled, donors likely had unrecorded immune exposures nonetheless. Vbeta (60) and Jbeta (13) primers were used in the PCR. This table comes from immunoSEQ multiplex PCR, and its TCRdb copy is limited to in-frame clones, with some not included. This sample yields about 160,000 clones, of which about 85% are seen a single time; approximately 1.2% belongs to the top ten. General study results and limits: Despite most TCR sequences being rare, some public TCRs occurred in many donors. The only immune exposure information that was available was CMV serostatus.

Sequencing used PBMCs. The rearrangement uses TRBV19 and TRBJ2-3, with TRBD2 matching over 9 bases. The sequence came from a middle-aged man in good health and CMV-seropositive. The DNA of the CDR3 is TGTGCCAGTTTAGCGGGAGTGGGCACAGATACGCAGTATTTT. Residues: CASLAGVGTDTQYF.